This T cell receptor (beta chain) was identified in a study of blood T cell repertoires in COVID-19. At the level of the study: Samples came from the United States, Italy and Spain, spanning acute and convalescent COVID-19. Sample material is recorded as cDNA or gDNA derived from T cells, B-cell-depleted T cells, or PBMCs.

The germline V gene has CDR1 SNHLY and CDR2 FYNNEI. The CDR3 has 16 residues. The J segment lost 7 bases and the V segment lost 5 bases, leaving 15 bases of the junction unmatched. Per the original data handling: Reference gene primers were amplified, and this amplification served to estimate nucleated cell counts. Repertoires were generated with immunoSEQ multiplex PCR, while TCRdb's copy carries only in-frame clones and drops some. From that table come the V and J calls and clone size; the DNA was used to work out D and trimming. The top ten hold approximately 1.1% of the sample, which has about 190,000 clones, around 85% seen once.

The sample taken for sequencing was peripheral blood. This chain connects TRBV2 to TRBJ1-1, with 8 positions matching TRBD1. This TCR derives from a man aged 25-45 years with acute or convalescent COVID-19. The CDR3 sequence is CASSKTPGRQGSEAFF. The CDR3 DNA sequence: TGTGCCAGCAGTAAAACCCCAGGCAGACAGGGGAGTGAAGCTTTCTTT.